The 7 T cell receptor beta chains below were found in one sample sequenced in a study of tumor and adjacent non-tumor tissue in lung cancer. The library came from three nested PCR rounds adapted from ARM-PCR protocols. TCRdb independently ran MiXCR on the multiplex PCR reads; one entry per CDR3 protein. This table holds 90,000 to 110,000 distinct CDR3 sequences, 75% found once. RNA was extracted from bulk tissue without any cell sorting. The material sequenced was lung tumor tissue. The source of these receptors is a woman aged 55-70 years with non-small cell lung cancer.

This clonotype showed up just a few times. V usage is TRBV28 and J usage is TRBJ1-2; 8 nucleotides match TRBD1. CDR1 is MDHEN and CDR2 is SYDVKM in the germline V gene. CDR3 size: 15 residues. The V segment lost 6 bases and the J segment 5 bases; nucleotides outside the gene matches: 11. CDR3 loop: CASRSAGGAGYGYTF. The CDR3 nucleotides are TGTGCCAGCAGGTCGGCAGGGGGCGCTGGGTATGGCTACACCTTC.

This clonotype was observed a few times. A single base separates this from a much larger clone, so it may be a read error. The CDR3 region has the DNA TGTGCCAGCACCTGGGATCTATACACTGATGCTTTCTTT. Protein: CASTWDLYTDAFF. V is TRBV4-2 and J is TRBJ1-1; D unresolved. CDR3 length: 13 amino acids. CDR1 LGHNA and CDR2 YNFKEQ come from the germline V gene.

As for this clonotype: At one boundary the junction diverges from the germline segment, which might be a read error. The CDR3 sequence is CASSPIASSNEQFF. CDR3 coding DNA: TGTGCCAGCTCCCCCATAGCTTCCTCCAATGAGCAGTTCTTC. J is TRBJ2-1 and V is TRBV18; no definite D call. There are 14 residues in the CDR3. Germline V gives CDR1 KGHSH, CDR2 LQKENI.

Of note for this clonotype: The junction and the germline gene differ at one end; a read error may be behind it. CDR3 residues: CASSLRTSGRACLLRPYNEQFF. As DNA, the CDR3 is TGTGCCAGCAGTCTACGGACTAGCGGGAGGGCGTGTTTATTAAGGCCCTATAATGAGCAGTTCTTC. This sequence joins TRBV6-5 and TRBJ2-1; TRBD2 agrees at 15 bases. Germline CDR1 and CDR2: MNHEY and SVGAGI. The CDR3 is 22 amino acids.

This clonotype was picked up a small number of times. The rearrangement joins TRBV7-9 to TRBJ2-3, with D perhaps TRBD2 (5 bases). V was shortened by 1 base and J by 1 base, with 9 bases between the two germline ends. The CDR3 has 15 amino acids. Germline loops: CDR1 SEHNR, CDR2 FQNEAQ (reference sequence). The CDR3 loop reads CASSLGGSGTDTQYF. In DNA form, the CDR3 reads TGTGCCAGCAGCTTAGGCGGGTCTGGCACAGATACGCAGTATTTT.

Of note for this clonotype: A much larger clone differs from this one at a single base, so this may be a read error. J is TRBJ1-6 and V is TRBV5-5; perhaps TRBD1 as D (6 bases). The CDR3 spans 17 residues. Germline assignment: CDR1 SGHKS and CDR2 YYEKEE (reference sequence). With 6 bases removed from V and 0 bases from J, the gap between germline ends came to 16 bases. CDR3 loop: CASNLGDTSSYNSPLHF. CDR3 in DNA: TGTGCCAGCAATTTAGGGGACACCAGCTCCTATAATTCACCCCTCCACTTT.

Concerning this clonotype: The conserved phenylalanine or tryptophan is not found at the CDR3 terminus, so this likely reflects a read error. The rearrangement joins TRBV15 to TRBJ1-5, with D unclear. Deletions cut 0 bases from V and 0 bases from J, with 9 bases between. The CDR3 loop spans 16 amino acids. Germline loops: CDR1 LNHNV, CDR2 YYDKDF (reference sequence). The CDR3 nucleotides are TGTGCCACCAGCAGAGATCGGGTCCTTAGCAATCAGCCCCAGCATTAT. The encoded protein is CATSRDRVLSNQPQHY.